This T cell receptor beta chain is drawn from a study of shared clonotypes between healthy human individuals. On this clone itself: Its antigen is currently unknown. The sample contains more than one DNA sequence encoding this CDR3.

Libraries were prepared by immunoSEQ multiplex PCR; TCRdb keeps only in-frame clonotypes and omits some of them. The sample gives approximately 2.5 million clones, over 85% of which show up once; about 0.34% is in the top ten. The study, taken as a whole, reports: Naive CD4 clonotype sharing across a handful of donors was 4% to 5.5%. Naive subsets, compared against memory subsets, generally had larger estimated richness values. Generation of non-shared clonotypes was less probable than generation of clonotypes shared by all four donors.

The V end lost 0 bases, the J end lost 0 bases, and 4 bases lay between the germline ends. From germline, CDR1 is SGDLS and CDR2 YYNGEE. This CDR3 region has 14 residues. The receptor's source is a man between 18 and 35 years old in good health. Some clones in this sample may be carry-over from other donors' samples. The sequenced material came from naive CD4+ T cells from PBMCs. Subset given: CD45RA+ positively selected. V gene TRBV9 combines with J gene TRBJ1-5; D ambiguous. The CDR3 sequence: CASSVGSSNQPQHF. The CDR3 bases are TGTGCCAGCAGCGTAGGGAGTAGCAATCAGCCCCAGCATTTT.